This T cell receptor (beta chain) emerged from a study of blood T cell repertoires in COVID-19. This CDR3 is built from 12 residues. Germline CDR1 reads MDHEN; CDR2 reads SYDVKM. Trimming left V 7 bases short and J 4 bases short, with 11 bases between. Original methodology: By means of reference gene primer amplification, nucleated cell counts were estimated. Method: immunoSEQ multiplex PCR; TCRdb's copy keeps in-frame clones and lacks some. Clone size and V and J calls were adopted from that table, with D and trimming inferred from the DNA. The sample has some 200,000 clones, 84% seen once. The sequence derives from a human donor in a cohort sampled during active COVID-19. The chain links TRBV28 to TRBJ2-7; D remains unclear. Source material: peripheral blood. CDR3 sequence: CASTKNSYEQYF. CDR3 nucleotide sequence: TGTGCCAGCACCAAGAACAGTTACGAGCAGTACTTC.